The 14 T cell receptor beta chains presented below share a single source sample, sequenced in a study of T cells in Graves' hyperthyroidism and ophthalmopathy. TCR beta CDR3 region amplification was performed from RNA transcripts. The HTBI primer set drove a first-round RT-PCR of the TCR CDR3. TCRdb passed the multiplex PCR reads through MiXCR, listing each CDR3 protein once. The profile covers 220,000 or so distinct CDR3 sequences, with about a sixth appearing a single time and around 30% taken by the ten largest. Input material: blood. These TCRs come from a woman younger than 35 with Graves' ophthalmopathy.

This clonotype showed up many times. This rearrangement joins TRBV27 to TRBJ2-7, with D hard to call. The germline CDR1 and CDR2 sequences are MNHEY and SMNVEV (reference sequence). The CDR3 loop spans 12 amino acids. Trimming took 5 bases from V and 6 from J, leaving 11 bases between them. CDR3 sequence (DNA): TGTGCCAGCAGTCCCCACCCCCCCGAGCAGTACTTC. Amino acid sequence: CASSPHPPEQYF.

This clonotype appeared a few times. The CDR3 loop is CASSVGAGTEAFF. The CDR3 DNA sequence: TGCGCCAGCAGCGTCGGAGCCGGGACAGAAGCTTTCTTT. This rearrangement joins TRBV4-3 to TRBJ1-1; TRBD1 might be the D (6 bases). This CDR3 contains 13 residues. Germline V gives CDR1 LGHNA, CDR2 YSLEER. Trimming cost V 5 bases and J 8 bases, with 15 bases left between them.

In this sample, this clonotype turned up many times. This chain joins TRBV2 and TRBJ1-1, with D unclear. V was shortened by 2 bases and J by 0 bases, with 13 bases between the two germline ends. The germline gives CDR1 SNHLY, CDR2 FYNNEI. The CDR3 loop spans 16 amino acids. The CDR3 spells CASSEPQPPMNTEAFF. The CDR3, as DNA: TGTGCCAGCAGTGAACCCCAGCCTCCCATGAACACTGAAGCTTTCTTT.

This clonotype was found many times. J is TRBJ1-5 and V is TRBV20-1; 8 bases are shared with TRBD1. Trimming cost V 4 bases and J 4 bases; bases outside gene matches: 6. Per germline, CDR1 DFQATT and CDR2 SNEGSKA (reference sequence). The CDR3 runs to 14 residues. CDR3 DNA sequence: TGCAGTGCTAAAACAGGGGGAACAAATCAGCCCCAGCATTTT. The encoded protein is CSAKTGGTNQPQHF.

The rearrangement joins TRBV4-1 to TRBJ1-3, with D possibly TRBD1 on 5 matching bases. Trimming left V 1 base short and J 0 bases short, with 7 bases between. From germline, CDR1 is MGHRA and CDR2 YSYEKL. This CDR3 has 15 residues. For the CDR3, the DNA is TGCGCCAGCAGCCAAGGGAGGGGCTCTGGAAACACCATATATTTT. Translating it yields CASSQGRGSGNTIYF.

This clonotype was seen repeatedly, ten times or more. The chain's CDR3 is CSASTFGGLTGPSSYEQYF. The CDR3 nucleotides are TGCAGTGCTAGTACGTTTGGGGGGTTAACCGGCCCGAGCTCCTACGAGCAGTACTTC. The rearrangement uses TRBV20-1 and TRBJ2-7; a possible D gene is TRBD2 (6 bases). V gave up 3 bases and J gave up 0 bases, with 27 bases separating them. There are 19 residues in the CDR3. Germline-derived CDR1 and CDR2 are DFQATT and SNEGSKA (reference sequence).

At least ten counts were recorded for this clonotype. Mismatch with germline at one junction end may stem from a read error. V and J are TRBV7-9 and TRBJ2-1, with 7 nucleotides matching TRBD2. The CDR3 contains 13 residues. The germline gives CDR1 SEHNR, CDR2 FQNEAQ (reference sequence). CDR3 nucleotides: TGTGCCAGCAGTTTAGCGGGCCTAAATGAGCAGTTCTTC. Protein sequence: CASSLAGLNEQFF.

This clonotype qualifies as medium-sized. The chain has TRBV6-2 or TRBV6-3 and TRBJ1-1; 9 bases fit TRBD1. The CDR3 runs 13 residues. The junction had 3 bases not matched to a gene; V was cut back by 5 bases and J by 5 bases. CDR1 is MNHEY and CDR2 is SVGEGT in the germline V gene. The CDR3 sequence is CASSHGQGTEAFF. The CDR3, as DNA: TGTGCCAGCAGTCACGGACAGGGGACTGAAGCTTTCTTT.

The chain carries TRBV2 and TRBJ2-5; TRBD1 agrees at 8 bases. V lost 0 bases, J lost 5 bases, and 11 bases stayed unmatched. The CDR3 totals 17 residues. Germline V gene lookup returns CDR1 SNHLY and CDR2 FYNNEI. The CDR3 reads CASSEARFSRQGETQYF. In nucleotides, the CDR3 is TGTGCCAGCAGTGAAGCTCGATTTTCGCGACAGGGGGAGACCCAGTACTTC.

This clonotype occurred many times. V and J are TRBV13 and TRBJ2-3; 12 positions agree with TRBD1. Per the germline V gene, CDR1 is PRHDT and CDR2 is FYEKMQ (reference sequence). V was pared by 5 bases and J by 5 bases, with 5 bases of the junction left unmatched. The length of the CDR3 is 15 residues. CDR3 coding DNA: TGTGCCAGCAGCGGGGGACAGGGGGCTAGAGATACGCAGTATTTT. Its protein is CASSGGQGARDTQYF.

In this sample, this clonotype turned up many times. The chain combines TRBV10-3 with TRBJ2-5; tentatively, D is TRBD1 (5 bases). The CDR3 is made up of 13 amino acids. Trimming pared 8 bases from V and 2 bases from J, leaving 12 bases between. Germline CDR1 reads ENHRY; CDR2 reads SYGVKD. CDR3 sequence: CAIGAGRQETQYF. CDR3 bases: TGTGCCATCGGAGCAGGGCGACAAGAGACCCAGTACTTC.

The CDR3 loop is CASSLEGTSAYTGELFF. The CDR3 bases are TGTGCCAGCAGCTTGGAGGGGACTAGCGCCTACACCGGGGAGCTGTTTTTT. This rearrangement joins TRBV5-6 to TRBJ2-2; TRBD2 matches 10 bases. V lost 0 bases, J lost 3 bases, and 5 bases stayed unmatched. This CDR3 is 17 amino acids long. Per germline, CDR1 SGHDT and CDR2 YYEEEE.

This clonotype was seen only a few times. This rearrangement joins TRBV11-2 to TRBJ2-7, with D perhaps matching TRBD1 (5 bases). The CDR3 runs 13 residues. CDR1 SGHAT and CDR2 FQNNGV come from the germline V gene. Trimming removed 1 base at V and 4 bases at J, with 8 bases between. CDR3 protein: CASSLVKGYEQYF. Here the CDR3 DNA reads TGTGCCAGCAGCTTAGTCAAGGGGTACGAGCAGTACTTC.

At least ten counts were recorded for this clonotype. V and J are TRBV9 and TRBJ2-3, with D possibly being TRBD2 (6 bases). V shed 0 bases and J shed 0 bases, with 8 bases lying between them. The CDR3 covers 15 residues. From germline, CDR1 is SGDLS and CDR2 YYNGEE. The CDR3 coding sequence is TGTGCCAGCAGCGTAGGGAGCGGGAGCACAGATACGCAGTATTTT. Translated: CASSVGSGSTDTQYF. The full variable domain, with the rest looked up from reference TRBV9 and TRBJ2-3, is DSGVTQTPKHLITATGQRVTLRCSPRSGDLSVYWYQQSLDQGLQFLIQYYNGEERAKGNILERFSAQQFPDLHSELNLSSLELGDSALYFCASSVGSGSTDTQYFGPGTRLTVL.